The clone carrying this TCR beta chain turned up a few times. This record comes from a study of T-cell memory formation after mild COVID-19. Germline values: CDR1 SQVTM, CDR2 ANQGSEA. The CDR3 covers 12 residues. The V gene lost 4 bases and the J gene lost 2 bases, with 9 bases spanning the gap. MiXCR, applied by TCRdb to the 5' RACE reads, yields one record per CDR3 protein. The sample contains roughly 580,000 distinct CDR3 sequences, about a sixth of which appear only once. Sequencing was done on a sample of PBMCs or a T cell subset sorted from them (not recorded which). This clonotype originated in an adult woman who had mild COVID-19 (a few samples of this study predate the infection). Cell type and time point are not known. V usage is TRBV29-1 and J usage is TRBJ2-7; D is unclear. CDR3 bases: TGCAGCGTTGTCCTCAGCCCCTACGAGCAGTACTTC. Translation gives CSVVLSPYEQYF.